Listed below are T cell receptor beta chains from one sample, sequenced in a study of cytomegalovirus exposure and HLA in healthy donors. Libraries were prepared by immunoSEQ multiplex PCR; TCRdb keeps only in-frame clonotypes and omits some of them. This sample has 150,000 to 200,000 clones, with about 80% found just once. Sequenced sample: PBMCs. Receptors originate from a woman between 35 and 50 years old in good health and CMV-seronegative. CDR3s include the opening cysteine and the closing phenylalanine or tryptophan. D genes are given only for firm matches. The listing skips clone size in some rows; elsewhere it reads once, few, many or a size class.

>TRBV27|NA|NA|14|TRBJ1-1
TGTGCCAGCAGCGCCGGGACACCGAACACTGAAGCTTTCTTT
CASSAGTPNTEAFF
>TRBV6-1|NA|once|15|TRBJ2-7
TGTGCCAGCAGTGTGGATGCGGGAATAGGATACGAGCAGTACTTC
CASSVDAGIGYEQYF
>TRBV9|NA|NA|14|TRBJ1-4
TGTGCCAGCAGCGTAGGCCAGGACTATGAAAAACTGTTTTTT
CASSVGQDYEKLFF
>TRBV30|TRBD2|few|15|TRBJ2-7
TGTGCCTGGAGTGGGGTGTCGGGGGGATCCTTGGGGCAGTACTTC
CAWSGVSGGSLGQYF
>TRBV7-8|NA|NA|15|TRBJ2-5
TGTGCCAGCAGCTTATACAGGTGGACACAAGAGACCCAGTACTTC
CASSLYRWTQETQYF
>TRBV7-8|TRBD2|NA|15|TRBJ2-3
TGTGCCAGCAGCTTAACTAGCGGGAAAGCAGATACGCAGTATTTT
CASSLTSGKADTQYF
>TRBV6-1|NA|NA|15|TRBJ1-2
TGTGCCACCCACCCAGCAGGGGCAGGACGCTTTCGCTACACCTTC
CATHPAGAGRFRYTF
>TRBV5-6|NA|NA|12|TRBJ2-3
TGTGCCAGCAGCTTGGGTTCGGATACGCAGTATTTT
CASSLGSDTQYF
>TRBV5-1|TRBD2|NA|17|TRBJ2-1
TGCGCCAGCAGCGGCCGGGCTAGCGGGAGTTCCTACAATGAGCAGTTCTTC
CASSGRASGSSYNEQFF
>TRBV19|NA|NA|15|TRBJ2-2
TGTGCCAGTAGTTCACCGGCAGGGAACACCGGGGAGCTGTTTTTT
CASSSPAGNTGELFF
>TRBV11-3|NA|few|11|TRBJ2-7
TGTGCCAGCAGCTTAGCGCGCGAGCAGTACTTC
CASSLAREQYF
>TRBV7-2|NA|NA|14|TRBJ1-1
TGTGCCAGCACCCAGCAGGGTGGAAACACTGAAGCTTTCTTT
CASTQQGGNTEAFF
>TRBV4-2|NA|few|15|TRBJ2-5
TGTGCCAGCAGCCAACTTGGAGACGAGAAGGAGACCCAGTACTTC
CASSQLGDEKETQYF
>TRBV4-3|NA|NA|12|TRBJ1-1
TGCGCCAGCAGCCAAGGAGGTGAGCAAGCTTTCTTT
CASSQGGEQAFF
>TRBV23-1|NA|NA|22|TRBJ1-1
TGCGCCAGCAGTCAATCTTTGGGTACGGAGGGACCTTTTATGCCCATGAACACTGAAGCTTTCTTT
CASSQSLGTEGPFMPMNTEAFF
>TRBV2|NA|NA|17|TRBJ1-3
TGTGCCAGCAGTGAATTCCGGGACACCGCTACGGGAAACACCATATATTTT
CASSEFRDTATGNTIYF
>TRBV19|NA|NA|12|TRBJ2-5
TGTGCCAGTAGGGGAGCCGAAGAGACCCAGTACTTC
CASRGAEETQYF
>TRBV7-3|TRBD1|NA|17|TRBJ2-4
TGTGCCAGCAGCTCCCCTCCCACAGGGACAGGGACCAACATTCAGTACTTC
CASSSPPTGTGTNIQYF
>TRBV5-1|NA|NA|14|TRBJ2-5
TGCGCCAGCAGCGAGGGACACCCCCAAGAGACCCAGTACTTC
CASSEGHPQETQYF
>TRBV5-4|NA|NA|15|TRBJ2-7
TGTGCCAGCAGCTCCCACCGACAGAACTCCTACGAGCAGTACTTC
CASSSHRQNSYEQYF
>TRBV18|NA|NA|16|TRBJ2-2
TGTGCCAGCTCACCGAACAGGGGAGGTCAACCCGGGGAGCTGTTTTTT
CASSPNRGGQPGELFF
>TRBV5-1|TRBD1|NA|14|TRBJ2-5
TGCGCCAGCAGCTCAGGGGGCCAGCAAGAGACCCAGTACTTC
CASSSGGQQETQYF
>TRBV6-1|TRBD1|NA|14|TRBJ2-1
TGTGCCAGCACTTGGGACAGGGGCCCTAATGAGCAGTTCTTC
CASTWDRGPNEQFF
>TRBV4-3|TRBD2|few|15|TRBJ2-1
TGCGCCAGCAGCCGTAGTGGGACTAGCGTCAATGAGCAGTTCTTC
CASSRSGTSVNEQFF
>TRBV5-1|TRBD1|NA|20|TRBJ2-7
TGCGCCAGCAGCTTAGGCCCGGGGGACAGGGGGGCCTCAAGCTCCTACGAGCAGTACTTC
CASSLGPGDRGASSSYEQYF
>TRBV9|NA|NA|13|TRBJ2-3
TGTGCCAGCAGCGTTTATCGCACAGATACGCAGTATTTT
CASSVYRTDTQYF
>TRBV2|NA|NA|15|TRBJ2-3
TGTGCCAGCAGGGGGGGTCCTCTTGTCACAGATACGCAGTATTTT
CASRGGPLVTDTQYF
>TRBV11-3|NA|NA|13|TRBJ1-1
TGTGCCAGCAGCTTAGATATAGCCTCAGAAGCTTTCTTT
CASSLDIASEAFF
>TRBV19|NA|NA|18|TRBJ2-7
TGTGCCAGTAGTAAGACCCCGGGTAGCGGAGCTACCACCTACGAGCAGTACTTC
CASSKTPGSGATTYEQYF
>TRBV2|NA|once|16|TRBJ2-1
TGTGCCCTTAGCATTGGTGAGCGGAGCTCCTACAATGAGCAGTTCTTC
CALSIGERSSYNEQFF
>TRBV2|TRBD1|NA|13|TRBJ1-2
TGTGCCGGAACAGGGGAGATTAGCCATGGCTACACCTTC
CAGTGEISHGYTF
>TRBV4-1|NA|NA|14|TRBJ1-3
TGCGCCAGCAGCCAAGGGTGGTCGGGGAACACCATATATTTT
CASSQGWSGNTIYF
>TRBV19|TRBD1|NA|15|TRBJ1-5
TGTGCCAGTAGGGGACAGGGGAGGATGAATCAGCCCCAGCATTTT
CASRGQGRMNQPQHF
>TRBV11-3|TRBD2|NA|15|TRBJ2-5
TGTGCCAGCAGCTCCGGACTAGCGGGACAAGAGACCCAGTACTTC
CASSSGLAGQETQYF
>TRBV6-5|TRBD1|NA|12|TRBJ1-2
TGTGCCAGCAGTCGGGACAGGGGAGGCGGTTACTTC
CASSRDRGGGYF
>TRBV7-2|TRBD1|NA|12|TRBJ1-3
TGTGCCAGCAGCCGACAGGGGGACACCATATATTTT
CASSRQGDTIYF
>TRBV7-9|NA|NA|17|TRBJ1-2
TGTGCCAGCAGCTTCGGGGACACCGGGACAACAAAAAGAGGCTACACCTTC
CASSFGDTGTTKRGYTF
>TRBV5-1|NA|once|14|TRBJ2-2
TGCGCCAGCAGCTGGGCGGGGAACACCGGGGAGCTGTTTTTT
CASSWAGNTGELFF
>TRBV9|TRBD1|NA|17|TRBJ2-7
TGTGCCAGCAGCGCCAAGCCCGGGACAGGGGGCAACTACGAGCAGTACTTC
CASSAKPGTGGNYEQYF
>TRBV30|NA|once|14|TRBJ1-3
TGTGCCTGGGCAGACAGGAGGCCCGGAAACACCATATATTTT
CAWADRRPGNTIYF
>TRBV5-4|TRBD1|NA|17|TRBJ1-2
TGTGCCAGCAGCTTACGGAGTCCGGGACAGGGGAACTATGGCTACACCTTC
CASSLRSPGQGNYGYTF
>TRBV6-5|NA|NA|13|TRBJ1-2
TGTGCCAGCAAGTTAATTCAGGGTCCTCTCTACACCTTC
CASKLIQGPLYTF
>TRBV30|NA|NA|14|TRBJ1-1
TGTGCCTGGACTTCAGTGTTGATGAACACTGAAGCTTTCTTT
CAWTSVLMNTEAFF
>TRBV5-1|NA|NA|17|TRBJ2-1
TGCGCCAGCAGCTTGGAAGGGACTGTTAGCTCCTACAATGAGCAGTTCTTC
CASSLEGTVSSYNEQFF
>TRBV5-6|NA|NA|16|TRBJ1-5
TGTGCCAGCAGCTTGTTTGGCAGGGAAAGCAATCAGCCCCAGCATTTT
CASSLFGRESNQPQHF
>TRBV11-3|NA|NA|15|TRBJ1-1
TGTGCCAGCAGCTCAGAGGGGCAGATGAACACTGAAGCTTTCTTT
CASSSEGQMNTEAFF
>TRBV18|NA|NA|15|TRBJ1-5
TGTGCCAGCTCACCATACAGCGGGGGGAATCAGCCCCAGCATTTT
CASSPYSGGNQPQHF
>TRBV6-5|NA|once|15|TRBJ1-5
TGTGCCAGCAGCGTGGAATCGGGTAGGAATCAGCCCCAGCATTTT
CASSVESGRNQPQHF
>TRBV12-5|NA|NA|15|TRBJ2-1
TGTGCTAGTGGTTCTACTAGGACCTCCTACAATGAGCAGTTCTTC
CASGSTRTSYNEQFF
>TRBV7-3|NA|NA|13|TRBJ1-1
TGTGCCAGCAGCACAACCATGAACACTGAAGCTTTCTTT
CASSTTMNTEAFF
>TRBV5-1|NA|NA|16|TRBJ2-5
TGCGCCAGCGGCAGTGGGATCCACTCGGAGGGGGAGACCCAGTACTTC
CASGSGIHSEGETQYF
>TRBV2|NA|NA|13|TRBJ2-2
TGTGCCAGCATACCCCCGGGGACCGGGGAGCTGTTTTTT
CASIPPGTGELFF
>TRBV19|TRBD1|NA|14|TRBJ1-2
TGTGCCAGTAGTGACTTACAGGGGAACTATGGCTACACCTTC
CASSDLQGNYGYTF
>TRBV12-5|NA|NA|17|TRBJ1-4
TGTGCTAGTGCCCCATCCGGACACCGGGGGGGTGGTGAAAAACTGTTTTTT
CASAPSGHRGGGEKLFF
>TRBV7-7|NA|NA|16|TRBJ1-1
TGTGCTAGCAGCCCCTATGCGGGCGGATCGAACACTGAAGCTTTCTTT
CASSPYAGGSNTEAFF